Sequencing of this T cell receptor (beta chain) was carried out in a study of T cells in Graves' hyperthyroidism and ophthalmopathy. Across the whole study: Once the initial diagnosis was made, peripheral blood was obtained before any treatment. Whole-study results and caveats: Ophthalmopathy, which appeared later, was predicted by the model a median about 6.8 months before onset. Most clonotypes that expanded in the thyroid above 0.001 also showed up in blood.

TCR beta CDR3 sequences were amplified from RNA transcripts. The HTBI primer set served for first-round RT-PCR of the TCR CDR3. Using its own MiXCR run on the multiplex PCR reads, TCRdb lists one record per CDR3 protein. The table has hundreds of thousands of distinct CDR3 sequences, about 16% seen once. V shed 5 bases and J shed 0 bases, with 18 bases lying between them. The germline CDR1 and CDR2 sequences are SGHNT and YENEEA. The CDR3 is 17 amino acids. Clinical symptoms, serum thyroxine and TRAb, thyroid ultrasound and orbital computed tomography were used for the diagnoses. This clonotype was seen ten or more times. Antigen unknown.

Sequenced sample: blood. The gene calls are TRBV11-3 and TRBJ2-3; maybe TRBD2 (5 bases). The sequence was obtained from a young woman with Graves' hyperthyroidism. CDR3 DNA: TGTGCCAGCAGCGTGGGTGAGCGGAGCCCTAGCACAGATACGCAGTATTTT. Encoded protein: CASSVGERSPSTDTQYF.